This entry is about one T cell receptor beta chain. Its antigen remains unidentified. This record belongs to a study of radiotherapy plus CTLA-4 blockade in lung cancer. Study results and limitations: Response, reportedly, was best predicted by interferon-beta along with early blood T cell clone dynamics.

Method: immunoSEQ multiplex PCR; TCRdb's copy keeps in-frame clones and lacks some. The sample yields approximately 110,000 clones, over 65% seen once. This clonotype was obtained from a human donor with non-small cell lung cancer that progressed on radiotherapy plus ipilimumab. Some clones in this sample may be carry-over from other donors' samples. Specimen: peripheral blood, collected from a patient treated with radiotherapy plus ipilimumab.

This CDR3 reads CASSPPGTSGGAHEQFF. The CDR3 DNA sequence: TGTGCCAGCTCACCCCCTGGGACTAGCGGGGGGGCTCATGAGCAGTTCTTC. This chain connects TRBV18 to TRBJ2-1, with TRBD2 matching over 16 bases. The CDR3 has 17 amino acids. The germline CDR1 and CDR2 sequences are KGHSH and LQKENI. V shed 3 bases and J 8 bases; nucleotides not matched to a gene: 7.